This is a list of T cell receptor beta chains from one sample in a study of metastatic and nonmetastatic thyroid tumors. TCRdb called clones again from the PCR reads with MiXCR. The profile covers about 40,000 clones, with about a sixth appearing a single time and less than 4.5% taken by the ten largest. Sequencing was carried out using blood. The receptors derive from a female donor with papillary thyroid cancer or a benign thyroid nodule (not recorded which). Some clones in this sample may be carry-over from other donors' samples. The CDR3 runs from the conserved cysteine through the conserved F or W. D genes are given only for firm matches. Not all rows give a size; the values are once, few, many and, for expanded clones, a class.

>.|TRBV27|many|TRBJ1-6
TGTGCCAGCAGTTTGTGGCAGTCTTCAGGATCACCCCTCCACTTT
CASSLWQSSGSPLHF
>.|TRBV9|many|TRBJ1-6
TGTGCCAGCAGCGATAGTCCAGGGGACTCACCCCTCCACTTT
CASSDSPGDSPLHF
>.|TRBV12-3/TRBV12-4|many|TRBJ1-1
TGTGCCAGCAGTTTCACCCGGACAGCCCTGAACACTGAAGCTTTCTTT
CASSFTRTALNTEAFF
>.|TRBV5-1|many|TRBJ2-7
TGCGCCAGCAGCTTGGGGCACGGGGGCGCGGCCGAGCAGTACTTC
CASSLGHGGAAEQYF
>TRBD1|TRBV7-6|many|TRBJ1-2
TGTGCCAGCAGCTTCACAGGGGAGGGGACAGGAGGCTACACCTTC
CASSFTGEGTGGYTF
>.|TRBV7-3|many|TRBJ2-2
TGTGCCAGCAGCCCCTTAGCGAACACCGGGGAGCTGTTTTTT
CASSPLANTGELFF
>.|TRBV6-1|many|TRBJ2-2
TGTGCCAGCAGTGAACTAGCCGACACCGGGGAGCTGTTTTTT
CASSELADTGELFF
>.|TRBV28|many|TRBJ1-1
TGTGCCAGCAGTTGGGCCCTAGGGGGTTTCTTT
CASSWALGGFF
>.|TRBV6-1|.|TRBJ2-7
TGTGCCAGCAGCGCGGGACGGACCTACGAGCAGTACTTC
CASSAGRTYEQYF
>.|TRBV2|many|TRBJ2-2
TGTGCCACAGTGGGTACCGGGGAGCTGTTTTTT
CATVGTGELFF
>.|TRBV6-2/TRBV6-3|few|TRBJ1-5
TGTGCCAGCAGTCCGTGGAGAGGCCAGCCCCAGCATTTT
CASSPWRGQPQHF
>.|TRBV28|many|TRBJ2-1
TGTGCCAGCAGTTTTGTGGGGGCGCTCCCTCTCGGGGTCTCCTACAATGAGCAGTTCTTC
CASSFVGALPLGVSYNEQFF
>.|TRBV12-3/TRBV12-4|many|TRBJ1-1
TGTGCCAGCAGTTTAGGACAGAACACTGAAGCTTTCTTT
CASSLGQNTEAFF
>.|TRBV29-1|many|TRBJ2-1
TGCAGCGTTGGGGGAGTAGGGGGAGTACGAAATGAGCAGTTCTTC
CSVGGVGGVRNEQFF
>.|TRBV30|many|TRBJ1-1
TGTGCCTGGGGTTCGAAGGGGGTATCGTATGAAGCTTTCTTT
CAWGSKGVSYEAFF
>.|TRBV25-1|few|TRBJ2-2
TGTGCCAGCAGGAATCCAGTCTCAGGTACCGGGGAGCTGCTTTTT
CASRNPVSGTGELLF
>.|TRBV28|.|TRBJ1-5
TGTGCCAGCAGACTCGCGGGGCGGTCGTATAGCAATCAGCCCCAGCATTTT
CASRLAGRSYSNQPQHF
>.|TRBV28|few|TRBJ1-1
TGTGCCACCGGTGTGGGGGGGATGGACACTGAAGATTTCTTT
CATGVGGMDTEDFF
>TRBD2|TRBV28|many|TRBJ2-5
TGTGCCAGCAGTTGGGGGCTGACTAGCGGGCAAGAGACCCAGTACTTC
CASSWGLTSGQETQYF
>.|TRBV6-1|few|TRBJ1-1
TGTGACAGCAGCTCAACAGAGTCTGAAGCTTTCTTT
CDSSSTESEAFF
>.|TRBV19|many|TRBJ1-2
TGTGCCAGTTCAGTTACCTATGGCTACACCTTC
CASSVTYGYTF
>TRBD1|TRBV7-9|many|TRBJ2-6
TGTGCCAGCAGCTGGGACAGGGCTGGGGCCAACGTCCTGACTTTC
CASSWDRAGANVLTF
>.|TRBV3-1|many|TRBJ1-5
TGTGCCAGCAGCCAAGAAGGGACGGGCCTTAGCAATCAGCCCCAGCATTTT
CASSQEGTGLSNQPQHF
>.|TRBV9|many|TRBJ1-1
TGTGCCAGCAGCCCCACGGGGGACACTGAAGCTTTCTTT
CASSPTGDTEAFF
>.|TRBV5-1|.|TRBJ1-1
TGCGCCAGCAGATTGGCAGGGAATCTCAACCCGTCTGAAGCTTTCTTT
CASRLAGNLNPSEAFF
>TRBD2|TRBV20-1|many|TRBJ2-7
TGCAGTGCTAGCCTTAGACTAGCGGGGGACTCCTACGAGCAGTACTTC
CSASLRLAGDSYEQYF
>.|TRBV12-3/TRBV12-4|many|TRBJ2-6
TGTGCCAGCAGGGCCCTACGGGGAACTGGGGCCAACGTCCTGACTTTC
CASRALRGTGANVLTF
>.|TRBV5-1|many|TRBJ1-2
TGCGCCAGCAGCTTATCTGGGGGGAATGGCTACACCTTC
CASSLSGGNGYTF
>TRBD2|TRBV28|many|TRBJ2-5
TGTGCCAGCAGTTCCTATGCGGGACTAGCGGGGGCCGGGGGAGAGACCCAGTACTTC
CASSSYAGLAGAGGETQYF
>.|TRBV9|many|TRBJ1-6
TGTGCCAGCAGCGTAGGTGGACAGAAGTCACCCCTCCACTTT
CASSVGGQKSPLHF
>.|TRBV12-3/TRBV12-4|many|TRBJ1-2
TGTGCCAGCACGGGGCAGCAGGCTTCTGGCTACACCTTC
CASTGQQASGYTF
>.|TRBV11-2|.|TRBJ1-1
TGTGCCAGCAGCCCCGGACAGAGGGACACTGAAGCTTTCTTT
CASSPGQRDTEAFF
>TRBD1|TRBV7-9|many|TRBJ2-1
TGTGCCAGCAGCGAGGGGACAGGCGAGTTCTTC
CASSEGTGEFF
>.|TRBV6-6|many|TRBJ1-3
TGTGCCAGCAGTTACTCGAGCTCTGGAAACACCATATATTTT
CASSYSSSGNTIYF
>TRBD1|TRBV6-1|many|TRBJ1-4
TGTGCCAGCAGTGCATCTCCGGGACAGGGGGGTGAAAAACTGTTTTTT
CASSASPGQGGEKLFF
>TRBD1|TRBV7-8|many|TRBJ2-2
TGTGCCAGCAGCTTGGACAGGGCGGGAACCGGGGAGCTGTTTTTT
CASSLDRAGTGELFF
>.|TRBV27|many|TRBJ2-1
.
CASSLFLYNEQFF
>.|TRBV4-3|.|TRBJ1-6
TGCGCCAGCAGCCAAGATGGTATCGGGTTCAATTCACCCCTCCACTTT
CASSQDGIGFNSPLHF
>TRBD1|TRBV6-1|few|TRBJ2-2
TGTGCCAGCAGTAAGGGACAGGCAGCTTACACCGGGGAGCTGTTTTTT
CASSKGQAAYTGELFF
>.|TRBV3-1|.|TRBJ1-5
TGTGCCAGCAGCCAAGAACCGCCATCTTGCAATCAGCCCCAGCATTTT
CASSQEPPSCNQPQHF
>TRBD2|TRBV3-1|many|TRBJ2-7
TGTGCCAGCAGCTCGGGACTAGCGGGAAACTACGAGCAGTACTTC
CASSSGLAGNYEQYF
>.|TRBV5-6|many|TRBJ1-1
TGTGCCAGCAGCTTGTTCCGGGATGAAGCTTTCTTT
CASSLFRDEAFF
>TRBD2|TRBV5-6|many|TRBJ2-3
TGTGCCAGCAGCTTGGCCCCGACTAGCGGGAAGATAGATACGCAGTATTTT
CASSLAPTSGKIDTQYF
>.|TRBV27|few|TRBJ2-3
TGTGCCAGCAGTTTAAGGGCTAGTGGGTGTAAAACAGATACGCAGTATTTT
CASSLRASGCKTDTQYF